This TCR beta chain was documented in a study of naive and memory T cell subsets (TCRdb year 2017). A note on the overall study: The study applied an open-source, UMI-based TCR alpha and beta sequencing pipeline to sorted naive and memory peripheral blood T cell subsets. The functional CMV T cell responses agreed completely with IgG serology results. RNA was DNase-treated and reverse transcribed with TCR constant-region primers, mostly using SuperScript III.

From the second PCR step onward, the TCR alpha chain libraries and the TCR beta chain libraries were amplified separately. To determine each donor's CMV status, fresh PBMCs were stimulated overnight with CMV viral lysate, and IFNgamma production from CD4+ T cells was then assessed. Using Miltenyi beads, CD4 T cells were first positively selected, and CD8 T cells were then positively selected from the CD4-negative fraction. Cells stained for CD3, CD4, CD8, CD45RA, CD27 and a live/dead dye were sorted on a BD Aria II into four subsets by CD45RA and CD27. A few healthy volunteers provided blood, and the blood of each volunteer was split into CD4 and CD8 T cells and then into four differentiation subsets. About 110 ml of peripheral blood was collected from each donor, and PBMC were isolated from the blood using Ficoll-Paque PLUS density-gradient centrifugation. Sorted cells were lysed in RLT buffer, and RNA was extracted with a Qiagen RNeasy kit and stored at -80°C.

This clonotype was observed a handful of times. Which antigen it targets is not known. Base quality data are lacking; no much larger clone is found one base away. The protocol used for the library was UMI-ligation and nested PCR. The beta constant-region primer was an equimolar mix of two oligonucleotides covering both TRBC1 and TRBC2. The ligated cDNA went through four rounds of PCR with nested alpha and beta constant-region primers together with the SP2 primer. A single-stranded oligonucleotide containing the SP2 primer and a 12-nucleotide UMI was joined to the 3' end of the cDNA by T4 RNA ligase 1. Incubation of the ligation reaction was carried out at 16 degrees C for roughly 18-24 hours. To avoid over-amplification, PCR2 was usually performed as a SYBR Green qPCR and halted once a predetermined threshold was reached. Apart from the first purification, every purification step used Agencourt AMPure XP magnetic beads. Library quantification was done by Qubit, followed by a TapeStation check on which the main peak was expected at around 650 bp. Pooled libraries were sequenced on an Illumina MiSeq using v2 2x251 paired-end kits, and typically roughly 0.9-2.2 million reads were obtained per sample. Each sample was pooled at 4 to 5 nM, and about 5-8% PhiX was included to help cluster recognition. The original methods were these. V and J genes were assigned to Demultiplexor-processed FASTQ reads by Decombinator through tag matching, with a single base-pair mismatch being allowed. UMIs were used by Collapsinator to correct both sequencing errors and frequency errors arising from PCR heterogeneity. CDR3Translator translated TCRs and extracted CDR3s from the conserved cysteine to the FGXG phenylalanine, flagging non-productive sequences. Gini, Shannon entropy and inverse Simpson indices were calculated on repertoires that had been subsampled to equal numbers of UMI-defined TCRs. Power-law fits to clonotype abundance distributions were performed by maximum likelihood within the linear range. When run on a single naive CD8 sample, MIGEC and the pipeline yielded similar UMI counts, similar unique TCR numbers and similar clonal distributions. In one analysis, naive TCRs also found in any memory subset of the same donor were removed from the naive repertoire. The repertoires were searched for 5,500 to 8,000 CMV-associated CDR3 sequences that had been compiled from VDJdb and a published dataset. The raw public reads went through TCRdb reprocessing: fastp at Q25, MiXCR clone calling, in-frame beta chains kept. All rows with the same CDR3 protein become a single entry with the most common DNA and genes. In this record, the V and J calls reflect TCRdb's handling and not the investigators' own analysis. Recorded for this sample are 150,000 or so distinct CDR3 sequences; 22% of them occurred a single time. The ten top clones hold roughly 0.1% of the sample.

The full study reports these points: RNA-based TCR counts may be influenced by expression changes linked to T cell activation and differentiation. The repertoire findings for the naive and memory subsets could not be validated against a ground truth because none was available. Gini index rose and Shannon and inverse Simpson diversity fell from naive through CM, EM and EMRA in both CD4 and CD8 cells. TCR abundance followed a power law with an exponent that was different for naive and memory subsets but consistent across the three individuals. Single alpha or beta chain sequences, rather than paired alpha/beta receptors, were used to define clonotypes. After error correction, only a single occurrence was seen for over 90% of naive TCR sequences, so much steeper abundance distributions were produced than in memory subsets. A few larger clonotypes were present in naive repertoires, particularly the CD8 repertoires, and these clonotypes were possibly memory cells re-expressing CD45RA.

The sequence was collected from a human donor in good health. Material: naive CD4+ T cells from blood. This sample's cell subset or site label indicates: naive T cells, CD45RA high CD27+.

The CDR3 protein: CSARDPRKGPYEQYF. The nucleotide sequence is TGCAGTGCTAGAGATCCCCGTAAAGGGCCCTACGAGCAGTACTTC. The chain is encoded by TRBV20-1 joined to TRBJ2-7, with no confidently assigned D gene. Per the germline V gene (reference sequence), DFQATT is the CDR1 and SNEGSKA is the CDR2. The germline ends are 14 bases apart after V is trimmed by 0 bases and J by 2 bases. The CDR3 runs 15 amino acids, cysteine and phenylalanine included. Only the CDR3 DNA stays, 45 bases, in frame from base 1.